The T cell receptor (beta chain) described here comes from a study of PD-L1 blockade in urothelial cancer. Study in general: Blood gave a median about 150,000 T cells.

Time point meaning: pretreatment peripheral blood. The cohort comprised individuals with locally advanced or metastatic urothelial carcinoma. Clones were read by immunoSEQ multiplex PCR, and TCRdb kept only the in-frame ones, dropping some. The sample includes about 47,000 clones, around 82% of them seen just once. The CDR3 covers 12 residues. Per the germline V gene, CDR1 is SGHTA and CDR2 is FQGNSA. Trimming at V came to 8 bases and at J to 7 bases, leaving 5 bases not matched to a gene. The origin of this receptor is a man aged 60 to 69 with urothelial cancer. The V and J genes are TRBV7-2 and TRBJ2-3; 8 nucleotides match TRBD2. This material consisted of PBMCs, taken around atezolizumab (anti-PD-L1) treatment. The CDR3 loop reads CASGAGGHTQYF. The CDR3 nucleotides are TGTGCCAGCGGCGCGGGGGGCCATACGCAGTATTTT.